The entry that follows covers one T cell receptor beta chain sequence. The data were taken from a study of T-cell memory formation after mild COVID-19. Each CDR3 protein gets one entry after TCRdb re-called the 5' RACE reads with MiXCR. This sample has 350,000 to 500,000 distinct CDR3 sequences, with 23% found just once. V lost 0 bases to trimming and J lost 5 bases, with 5 bases between them. There are 13 residues in the CDR3. Germline CDR1 ENHRY, CDR2 SYGVKD. J is TRBJ1-5 and V is TRBV10-3; D unclear. This receptor was identified in an adult woman who had mild COVID-19 (a few samples of this study predate the infection). Cell type and time point are not known. Sequencing used PBMCs or a T cell subset sorted from them (not recorded which). This CDR3 reads CAISESEDQPQHF. The CDR3 nucleotides are TGTGCCATCAGTGAGTCGGAAGATCAGCCCCAGCATTTT.